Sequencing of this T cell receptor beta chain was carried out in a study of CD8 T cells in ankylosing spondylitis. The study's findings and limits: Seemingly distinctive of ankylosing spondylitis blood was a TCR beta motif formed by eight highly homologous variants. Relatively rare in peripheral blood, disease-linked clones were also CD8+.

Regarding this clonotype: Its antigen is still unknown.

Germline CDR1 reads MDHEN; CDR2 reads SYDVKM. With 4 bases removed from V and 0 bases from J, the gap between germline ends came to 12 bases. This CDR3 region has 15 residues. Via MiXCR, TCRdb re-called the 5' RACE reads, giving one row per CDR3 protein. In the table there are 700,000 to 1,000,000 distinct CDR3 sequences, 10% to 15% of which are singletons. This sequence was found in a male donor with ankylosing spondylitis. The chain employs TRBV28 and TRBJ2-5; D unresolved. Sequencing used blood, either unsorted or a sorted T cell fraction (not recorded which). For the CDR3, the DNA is TGTGCCAGCAGTTCCACCGGAATCTACCAAGAGACCCAGTACTTC. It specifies CASSSTGIYQETQYF.